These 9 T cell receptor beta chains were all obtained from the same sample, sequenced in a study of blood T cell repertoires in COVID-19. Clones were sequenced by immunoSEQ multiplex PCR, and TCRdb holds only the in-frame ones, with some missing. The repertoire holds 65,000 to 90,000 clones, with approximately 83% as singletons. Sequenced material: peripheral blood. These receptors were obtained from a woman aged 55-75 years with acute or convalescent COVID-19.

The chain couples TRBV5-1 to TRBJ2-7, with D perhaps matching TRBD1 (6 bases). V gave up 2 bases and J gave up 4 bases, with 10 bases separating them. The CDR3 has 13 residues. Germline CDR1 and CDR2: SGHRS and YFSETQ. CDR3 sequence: CASSLGGQYEQYF. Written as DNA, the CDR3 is TGCGCCAGCAGCTTAGGGGGACAATACGAGCAGTACTTC. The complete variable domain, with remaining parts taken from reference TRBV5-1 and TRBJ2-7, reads KAGVTQTPRYLIKTRGQQVTLSCSPISGHRSVSWYQQTPGQGLQFLFEYFSETQRNKGNFPGRFSGRQFSNSRSEMNVSTLELGDSALYLCASSLGGQYEQYFGPGTRLTVT.

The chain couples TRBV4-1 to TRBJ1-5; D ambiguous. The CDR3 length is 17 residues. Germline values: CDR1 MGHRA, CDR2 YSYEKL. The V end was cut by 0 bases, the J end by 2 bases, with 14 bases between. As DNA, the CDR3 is TGCGCCAGCAGCCAAGATGGAGGGAGGGTTGGCAATCAGCCCCAGCATTTT. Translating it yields CASSQDGGRVGNQPQHF.

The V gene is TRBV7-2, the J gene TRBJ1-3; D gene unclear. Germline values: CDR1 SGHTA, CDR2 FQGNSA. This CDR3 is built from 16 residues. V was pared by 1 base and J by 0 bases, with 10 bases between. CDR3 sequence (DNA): TGTGCCAGCAGCTTAGGGTCAGGCATCTCTGGAAACACCATATATTTT. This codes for CASSLGSGISGNTIYF. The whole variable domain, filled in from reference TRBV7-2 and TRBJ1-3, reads GAGVSQSPSNKVTEKGKDVELRCDPISGHTALYWYRQSLGQGLEFLIYFQGNSAPDKSGLPSDRFSAERTGGSVSTLTIQRTQQEDSAVYLCASSLGSGISGNTIYFGEGSWLTVV.

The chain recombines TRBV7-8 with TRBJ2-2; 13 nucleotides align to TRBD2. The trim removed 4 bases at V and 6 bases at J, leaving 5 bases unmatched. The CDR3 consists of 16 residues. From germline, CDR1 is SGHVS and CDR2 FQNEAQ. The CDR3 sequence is CASSSGTSGIPGELFF. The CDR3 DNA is TGTGCCAGCAGCTCAGGGACTAGCGGGATCCCCGGGGAGCTGTTTTTT.

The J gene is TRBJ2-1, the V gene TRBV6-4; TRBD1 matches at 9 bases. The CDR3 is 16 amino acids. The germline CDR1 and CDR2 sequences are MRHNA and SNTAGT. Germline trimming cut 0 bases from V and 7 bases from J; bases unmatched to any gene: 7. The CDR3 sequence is CASSDSPGQGLNEQFF. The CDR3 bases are TGTGCCAGCAGTGACTCCCCCGGACAGGGGCTGAATGAGCAGTTCTTC.

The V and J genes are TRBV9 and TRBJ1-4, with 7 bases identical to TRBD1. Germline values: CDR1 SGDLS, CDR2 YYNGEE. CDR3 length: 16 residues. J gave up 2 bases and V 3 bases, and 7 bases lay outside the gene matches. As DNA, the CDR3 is TGTGCCAGCAGCGCCCAAGCACAGGGGACTAATGAAAAACTGTTTTTT. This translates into CASSAQAQGTNEKLFF.

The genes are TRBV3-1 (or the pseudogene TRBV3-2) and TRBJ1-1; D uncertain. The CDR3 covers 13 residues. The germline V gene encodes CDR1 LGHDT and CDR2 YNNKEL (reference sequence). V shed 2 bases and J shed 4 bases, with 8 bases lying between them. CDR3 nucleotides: TGTGCCAGCAGCCAAACAGAGGGCACTGAAGCTTTCTTT. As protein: CASSQTEGTEAFF.

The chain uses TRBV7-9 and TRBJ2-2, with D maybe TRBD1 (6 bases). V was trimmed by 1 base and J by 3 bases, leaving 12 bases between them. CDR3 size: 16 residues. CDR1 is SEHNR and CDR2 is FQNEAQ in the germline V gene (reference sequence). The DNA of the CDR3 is TGTGCCAGCAGCTTAGGAACAGGGTTCTACACCGGGGAGCTGTTTTTT. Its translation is CASSLGTGFYTGELFF.

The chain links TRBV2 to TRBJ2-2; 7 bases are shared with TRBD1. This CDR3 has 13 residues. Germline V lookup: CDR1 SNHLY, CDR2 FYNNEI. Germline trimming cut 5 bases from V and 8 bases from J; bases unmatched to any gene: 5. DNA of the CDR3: TGTGCCAGCAGTCCTCCGGGACAGGGGGAGCTGTTTTTT. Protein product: CASSPPGQGELFF.